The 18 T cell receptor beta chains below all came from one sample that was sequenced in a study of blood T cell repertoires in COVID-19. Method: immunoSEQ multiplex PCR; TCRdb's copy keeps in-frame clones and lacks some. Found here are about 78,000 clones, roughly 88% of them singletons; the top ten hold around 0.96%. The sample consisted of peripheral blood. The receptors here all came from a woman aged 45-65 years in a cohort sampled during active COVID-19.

CDR3 loop: CASSPPVGALGNTIYF. The DNA for the CDR3 is TGTGCCAGCTCACCACCTGTAGGGGCGCTCGGAAACACCATATATTTT. V usage is TRBV18 and J usage is TRBJ1-3; weak D call: TRBD1 (5 bases). This CDR3 is built from 16 residues. Between the trimmed V and J ends, which lost 0 bases and 4 bases, there was a span of 13 bases. The germline CDR1 and CDR2 sequences are KGHSH and LQKENI.

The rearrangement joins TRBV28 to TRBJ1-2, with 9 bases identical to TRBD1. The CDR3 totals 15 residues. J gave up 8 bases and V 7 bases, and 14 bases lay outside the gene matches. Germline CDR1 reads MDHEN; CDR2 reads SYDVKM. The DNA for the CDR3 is TGTGCCAGCACAACAGAAGGGACAGGGTTGCGGGGCTACACCTTC. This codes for CASTTEGTGLRGYTF.

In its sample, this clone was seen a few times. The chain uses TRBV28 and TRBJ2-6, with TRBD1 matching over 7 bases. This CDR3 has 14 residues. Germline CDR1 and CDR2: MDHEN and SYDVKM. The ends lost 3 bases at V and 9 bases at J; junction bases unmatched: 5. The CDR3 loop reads CASSFAGTDNVLTF. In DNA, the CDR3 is TGTGCCAGCAGTTTCGCCGGGACAGACAACGTCCTGACTTTC.

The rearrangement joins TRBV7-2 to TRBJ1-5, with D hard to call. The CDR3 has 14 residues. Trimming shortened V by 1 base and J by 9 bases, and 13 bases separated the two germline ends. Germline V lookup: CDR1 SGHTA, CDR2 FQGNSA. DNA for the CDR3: TGTGCCAGCAGCTTAGGGGTTCGGGGAGCGCCCCAGCATTTT. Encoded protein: CASSLGVRGAPQHF.

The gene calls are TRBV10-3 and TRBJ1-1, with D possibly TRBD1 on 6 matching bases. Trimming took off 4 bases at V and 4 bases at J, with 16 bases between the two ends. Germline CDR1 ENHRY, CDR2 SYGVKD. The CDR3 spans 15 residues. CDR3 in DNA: TGTGCCATCAGTGGCCACGAAGCAGGGGCCACTGAAGCTTTCTTT. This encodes CAISGHEAGATEAFF.

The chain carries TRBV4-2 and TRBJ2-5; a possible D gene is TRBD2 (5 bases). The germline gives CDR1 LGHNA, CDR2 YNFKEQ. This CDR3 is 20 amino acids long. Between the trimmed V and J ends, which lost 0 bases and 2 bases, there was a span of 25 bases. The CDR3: CASSQDRGFRGTAPQETQYF. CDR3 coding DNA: TGTGCCAGCAGCCAAGATCGCGGATTCCGGGGTACTGCCCCACAAGAGACCCAGTACTTC.

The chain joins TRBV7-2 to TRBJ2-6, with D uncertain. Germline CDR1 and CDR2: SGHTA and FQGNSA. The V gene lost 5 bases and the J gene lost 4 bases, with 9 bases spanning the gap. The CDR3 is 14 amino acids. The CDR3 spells CASSPARGANVLTF. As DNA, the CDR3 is TGTGCCAGCAGCCCGGCGAGGGGGGCCAACGTCCTGACTTTC.

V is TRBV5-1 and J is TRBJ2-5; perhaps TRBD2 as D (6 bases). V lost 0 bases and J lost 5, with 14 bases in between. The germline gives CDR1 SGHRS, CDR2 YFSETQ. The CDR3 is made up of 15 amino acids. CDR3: CASSLGLRGSETQYF. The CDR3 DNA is TGCGCCAGCAGCTTGGGACTTCGGGGGTCGGAGACCCAGTACTTC.

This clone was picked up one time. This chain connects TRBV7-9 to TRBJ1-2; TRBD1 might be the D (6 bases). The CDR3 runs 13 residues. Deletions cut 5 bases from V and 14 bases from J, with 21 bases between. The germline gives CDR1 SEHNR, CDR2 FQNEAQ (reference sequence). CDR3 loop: CASSPPPSGVNTF. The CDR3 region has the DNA TGTGCCAGCAGCCCCCCCCCTTCAGGGGTTAATACCTTC.

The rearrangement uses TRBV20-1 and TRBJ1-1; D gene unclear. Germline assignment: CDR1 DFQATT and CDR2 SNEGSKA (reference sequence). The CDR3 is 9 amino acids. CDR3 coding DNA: TGCAGGGTGAACAGTCAAGCTTTCTTT. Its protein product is CRVNSQAFF.

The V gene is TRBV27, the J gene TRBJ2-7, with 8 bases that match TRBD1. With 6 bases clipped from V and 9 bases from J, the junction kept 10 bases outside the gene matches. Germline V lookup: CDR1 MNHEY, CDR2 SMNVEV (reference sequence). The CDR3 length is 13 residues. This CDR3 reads CASRKAGGERQYF. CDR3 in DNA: TGTGCCAGCAGAAAAGCAGGGGGCGAGCGGCAGTACTTC.

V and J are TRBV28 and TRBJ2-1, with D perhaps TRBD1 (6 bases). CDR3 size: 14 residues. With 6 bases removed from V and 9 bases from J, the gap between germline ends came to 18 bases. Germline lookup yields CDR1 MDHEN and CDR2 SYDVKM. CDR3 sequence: CASSREQGIGEQFF. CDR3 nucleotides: TGTGCCAGCAGCCGTGAACAGGGAATCGGTGAGCAGTTCTTC.

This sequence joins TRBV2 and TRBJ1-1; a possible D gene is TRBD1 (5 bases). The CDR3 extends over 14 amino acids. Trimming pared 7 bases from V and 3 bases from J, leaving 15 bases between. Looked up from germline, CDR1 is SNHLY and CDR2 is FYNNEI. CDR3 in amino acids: CASTREGPDTEAFF. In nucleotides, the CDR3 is TGTGCCAGCACCCGGGAGGGGCCGGACACTGAAGCTTTCTTT.

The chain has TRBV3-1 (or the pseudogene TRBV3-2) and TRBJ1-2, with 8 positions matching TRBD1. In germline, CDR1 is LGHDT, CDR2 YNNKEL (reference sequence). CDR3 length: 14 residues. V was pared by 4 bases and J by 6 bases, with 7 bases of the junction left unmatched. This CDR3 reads CASSPYPDRDGYTF. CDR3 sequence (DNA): TGTGCCAGCAGCCCCTACCCGGACAGGGATGGCTACACCTTC.

In DNA form, the CDR3 reads TGTGCCAGCAGCTTAGAGGCGGGAGGGATGGAGACCCAGTACTTC. Amino acid sequence: CASSLEAGGMETQYF. The chain has TRBV7-9 and TRBJ2-5; 9 positions agree with TRBD2. The CDR3 covers 15 residues. With V trimmed by 1 base and J by 5 bases, 5 bases remained unmatched. Germline assignment: CDR1 SEHNR and CDR2 FQNEAQ (reference sequence).

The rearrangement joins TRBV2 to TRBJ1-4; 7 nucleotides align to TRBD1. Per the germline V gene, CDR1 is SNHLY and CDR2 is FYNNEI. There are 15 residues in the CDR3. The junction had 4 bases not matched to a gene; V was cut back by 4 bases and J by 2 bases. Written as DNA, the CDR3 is TGTGCCAGCAGTGGACAGGGTGGGACTAATGAAAAACTGTTTTTT. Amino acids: CASSGQGGTNEKLFF.

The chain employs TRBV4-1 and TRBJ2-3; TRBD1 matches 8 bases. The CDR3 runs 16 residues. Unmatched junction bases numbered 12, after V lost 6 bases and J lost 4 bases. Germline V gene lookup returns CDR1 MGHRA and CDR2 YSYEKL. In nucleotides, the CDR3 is TGCGCCAGCAGACGTGGGGGCCAGGGGGCTGCAGATACGCAGTATTTT. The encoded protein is CASRRGGQGAADTQYF.

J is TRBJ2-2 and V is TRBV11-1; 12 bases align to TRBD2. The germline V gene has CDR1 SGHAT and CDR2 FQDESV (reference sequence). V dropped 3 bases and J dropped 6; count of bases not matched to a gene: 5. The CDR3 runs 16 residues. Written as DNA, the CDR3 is TGTGCCAGCAGCTTCGGACTAGCGGGAAGAGCCGGGGAGCTGTTTTTT. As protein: CASSFGLAGRAGELFF.